This T cell receptor beta chain stems from a study of cytomegalovirus exposure and HLA in healthy donors. Study as a whole: Most genotyped donors, roughly 83% of more than 300, had Caucasian-associated genetic ancestry.

There are 15 residues in the CDR3. V was shortened by 0 bases and J by 7 bases, with 13 bases between the two germline ends. Germline V CDR1 and CDR2: MNHEY, SVGAGI. The PCR made use of 60 Vbeta and 13 Jbeta primers. The assay was immunoSEQ multiplex PCR, and TCRdb's table has in-frame clones only and misses some. Here the sample spans about 120,000 clones, around two thirds being singletons. Findings and caveats of the study: Altogether, some 170 TCR beta chains were recorded as cytomegalovirus-associated.

Regarding this clone: Its matching antigen is unknown.

The sequenced material came from PBMCs. This receptor was obtained from a woman aged 40 to 55 in good health and CMV-seropositive. V is TRBV6-5 and J is TRBJ1-5; no definite D call. Here the CDR3 DNA reads TGTGCCAGCAGTTACTCAGAGGGAGTAAGGCAGCCCCAGCATTTT. It translates to CASSYSEGVRQPQHF.